This is a list of T cell receptor beta chains from one sample in a study of Graves' ophthalmopathy and Graves' hyperthyroidism. TCRdb fed the multiplex PCR reads into MiXCR, producing one record per CDR3 protein. The top ten hold 3% to 4% of the sample, which has around 600,000 distinct CDR3 sequences, roughly 41% seen once. The sample taken for sequencing was peripheral blood. All receptors come from an adult man with Graves' ophthalmopathy. The CDR3 runs from the conserved cysteine through the conserved F or W. Fields, in order: CDR3 protein, CDR3 DNA, V gene, J gene, clone size, D gene. A D gene is named only where the DNA matches it firmly. The size entry is marked missing in some rows and otherwise reads once, few, many or a size class.

cdr3_aa: CASRLPGLRETQYF
cdr3_nt: TGTGCCAGCAGACTACCGGGCTTAAGAGAGACCCAGTACTTC
v_call: TRBV2
j_call: TRBJ2-5
clone_size: many
d_call: NA

cdr3_aa: CASSSSDRTSYEQYF
cdr3_nt: TGTGCCAGCAGTTCTTCCGACAGAACGTCCTACGAGCAGTACTTC
v_call: TRBV12-3/TRBV12-4
j_call: TRBJ2-7
clone_size: many
d_call: NA

cdr3_aa: CSVTSAGNYGYTF
cdr3_nt: TGCAGCGTTACGTCTGCCGGGAACTATGGCTACACCTTC
v_call: TRBV29-1
j_call: TRBJ1-2
clone_size: NA
d_call: NA

cdr3_aa: CASSGRRDRAEAFF
cdr3_nt: TGTGCCAGCAGTGGCCGGAGGGACAGAGCTGAAGCTTTCTTT
v_call: TRBV24-1
j_call: TRBJ1-1
clone_size: NA
d_call: TRBD1

cdr3_aa: CASSSLRVGNTIYF
cdr3_nt: TGTGCCAGCAGCTCACTTAGGGTCGGAAACACCATATATTTT
v_call: TRBV7-9
j_call: TRBJ1-3
clone_size: many
d_call: NA

cdr3_aa: CASSFRFTGELFF
cdr3_nt: TGTGCCAGCAGTTTTAGGTTCACCGGGGAGCTGTTTTTT
v_call: TRBV28
j_call: TRBJ2-2
clone_size: NA
d_call: NA

cdr3_aa: CASSQWRTGDTGELFF
cdr3_nt: TGTGCCAGCAGCCAATGGCGGACAGGGGATACCGGGGAGCTGTTTTTT
v_call: TRBV7-2
j_call: TRBJ2-2
clone_size: few
d_call: TRBD1

cdr3_aa: CASSQVGGGKLFF
cdr3_nt: TGTGCCAGCAGCCAAGTTGGCGGGGGAAAACTGTTTTTT
v_call: TRBV14
j_call: TRBJ1-4
clone_size: NA
d_call: NA

cdr3_aa: CASSLMASPVNTEAFF
cdr3_nt: TGTGCCAGCAGCTTGATGGCGAGCCCCGTAAACACTGAAGCTTTCTTT
v_call: TRBV5-8
j_call: TRBJ1-1
clone_size: few
d_call: NA

cdr3_aa: CASSSREITTNEKLFF
cdr3_nt: TGTGCCAGCAGTTCCAGGGAAATCACAACTAATGAAAAACTGTTTTTT
v_call: TRBV7-3
j_call: TRBJ1-4
clone_size: NA
d_call: NA

cdr3_aa: CASSFGTGGVHEKLFF
cdr3_nt: TGTGCCAGCAGCTTCGGGACAGGGGGCGTTCATGAAAAACTGTTTTTT
v_call: TRBV12-3/TRBV12-4
j_call: TRBJ1-4
clone_size: many
d_call: TRBD1

cdr3_aa: CASSLLLGGSPLHF
cdr3_nt: TGTGCCAGCAGTCTCCTTTTGGGAGGCTCACCCCTCCACTTT
v_call: TRBV12-3/TRBV12-4
j_call: TRBJ1-6
clone_size: few
d_call: NA

cdr3_aa: CSASPGTGIVDQYF
cdr3_nt: TGCAGCGCTAGTCCCGGGACAGGGATTGTGGACCAGTACTTC
v_call: TRBV29-1
j_call: TRBJ2-5
clone_size: many
d_call: TRBD1

cdr3_aa: CASSGFIRIGYTF
cdr3_nt: TGTGCCAGCAGTGGTTTCATCAGGATTGGCTACACCTTC
v_call: TRBV2
j_call: TRBJ1-2
clone_size: many
d_call: NA

cdr3_aa: CATKTGQNTEAFF
cdr3_nt: TGCGCCACCAAGACAGGGCAGAACACTGAAGCTTTCTTT
v_call: TRBV5-1
j_call: TRBJ1-1
clone_size: many
d_call: TRBD1

cdr3_aa: CASSLAGEYEQYF
cdr3_nt: TGTGCTAGCAGCTTAGCGGGCGAGTACGAGCAGTACTTC
v_call: TRBV7-2
j_call: TRBJ2-7
clone_size: NA
d_call: TRBD2

cdr3_aa: CSLGGQGLTGYTF
cdr3_nt: TGCAGCTTAGGTGGACAGGGTTTAACTGGCTACACCTTC
v_call: TRBV29-1
j_call: TRBJ1-2
clone_size: NA
d_call: TRBD1

cdr3_aa: CASSPGQAFSYEQYF
cdr3_nt: TGTGCCAGCAGCCCGGGACAGGCATTCTCCTACGAGCAGTACTTC
v_call: TRBV12-3/TRBV12-4
j_call: TRBJ2-7
clone_size: many
d_call: TRBD1

cdr3_aa: CASRRTSSGANVLTF
cdr3_nt: TGTGCCAGCAGGAGAACAAGCTCTGGGGCCAACGTCCTGACTTTC
v_call: TRBV2
j_call: TRBJ2-6
clone_size: many
d_call: NA

cdr3_aa: CASSEARFF
cdr3_nt: TGTGCCAGCAGTGAAGCGCGGTTTTTT
v_call: TRBV2
j_call: TRBJ1-4
clone_size: once
d_call: NA

cdr3_aa: CASSSNRGQFF
cdr3_nt: TGTGCCAGCAGCTCAAACAGGGGGCAGTTCTTT
v_call: TRBV7-9
j_call: TRBJ1-1
clone_size: few
d_call: TRBD1

cdr3_aa: CASSFGGRTLFYNEQFF
cdr3_nt: TGTGCCAGCAGTTTTGGCGGGAGAACTCTCTTTTACAATGAGCAGTTCTTC
v_call: TRBV6-5
j_call: TRBJ2-1
clone_size: once
d_call: TRBD2

cdr3_aa: CASSQTHPSTEQYF
cdr3_nt: TGCGCCAGCAGCCAAACACATCCGAGCACCGAGCAGTACTTC
v_call: TRBV4-1
j_call: TRBJ2-7
clone_size: NA
d_call: NA

cdr3_aa: CSGGKRGLNTEAFF
cdr3_nt: TGCAGTGGCGGGAAACGGGGGTTGAACACTGAAGCTTTCTTT
v_call: TRBV20-1
j_call: TRBJ1-1
clone_size: few
d_call: NA

cdr3_aa: CASSLAYQGAASNQPQHF
cdr3_nt: TGTGCCAGCAGCTTGGCCTATCAGGGGGCAGCGAGCAATCAGCCCCAGCATTTT
v_call: TRBV5-6
j_call: TRBJ1-5
clone_size: many
d_call: TRBD1

cdr3_aa: CASRGDRVTGELFF
cdr3_nt: TGTGCCAGCAGGGGGGACAGGGTCACCGGGGAGCTGTTTTTT
v_call: TRBV6-5
j_call: TRBJ2-2
clone_size: few
d_call: TRBD1

cdr3_aa: CASSAGRRDSIYEQYF
cdr3_nt: TGTGCCAGCAGCGCGGGACGGAGGGACTCAATCTACGAGCAGTACTTC
v_call: TRBV9
j_call: TRBJ2-7
clone_size: once
d_call: NA

cdr3_aa: CASSLRYRDTPSLHSPLHF
cdr3_nt: TGTGCCAGCAGCTTGCGATATCGGGACACCCCTTCCCTTCATTCACCCCTCCACTTT
v_call: TRBV7-2
j_call: TRBJ1-6
clone_size: many
d_call: NA

cdr3_aa: CASSQERLAGRRNQPQHF
cdr3_nt: TGCGCCAGCAGCCAAGAAAGACTGGCAGGTAGGCGCAATCAGCCCCAGCATTTT
v_call: TRBV4-1
j_call: TRBJ1-5
clone_size: few
d_call: NA

cdr3_aa: CASSLMTAYGYGYTF
cdr3_nt: TGTGCCAGCAGCTTGATGACGGCTTATGGGTATGGCTACACCTTC
v_call: TRBV5-6
j_call: TRBJ1-2
clone_size: NA
d_call: NA

cdr3_aa: CASSWRVGPTGYTF
cdr3_nt: TGTGCCAGCAGCTGGCGGGTTGGTCCGACGGGATACACCTTC
v_call: TRBV7-2
j_call: TRBJ1-2
clone_size: NA
d_call: NA

cdr3_aa: CSARRLAGVDEQFF
cdr3_nt: TGCAGTGCTAGACGACTAGCGGGAGTGGATGAGCAGTTCTTC
v_call: TRBV20-1
j_call: TRBJ2-1
clone_size: many
d_call: TRBD2

cdr3_aa: CASSHPRGSNQPQHF
cdr3_nt: TGCGCCAGCAGCCACCCCAGGGGGAGCAATCAGCCCCAGCATTTT
v_call: TRBV5-1
j_call: TRBJ1-5
clone_size: many
d_call: TRBD1

cdr3_aa: CASSYHGDSTYEQYF
cdr3_nt: TGTGCCAGCAGTTACCACGGGGACAGTACCTACGAGCAGTACTTC
v_call: TRBV6-5
j_call: TRBJ2-7
clone_size: NA
d_call: TRBD1

cdr3_aa: CASSPGLYTEAFF
cdr3_nt: TGTGCCAGCAGTCCTGGACTGTACACTGAAGCTTTCTTT
v_call: TRBV12-3/TRBV12-4
j_call: TRBJ1-1
clone_size: many
d_call: NA

cdr3_aa: CASSPSRGYTF
cdr3_nt: TGTGCCAGCAGTCCCAGTCGCGGCTACACCTTC
v_call: TRBV12-3/TRBV12-4
j_call: TRBJ1-2
clone_size: few
d_call: NA

cdr3_aa: CASSVFVAGEPGYEQYF
cdr3_nt: TGTGCCAGCAGCGTATTTGTAGCGGGAGAGCCCGGATACGAGCAGTACTTC
v_call: TRBV9
j_call: TRBJ2-7
clone_size: NA
d_call: TRBD2

cdr3_aa: CASIPGPSNTEAFF
cdr3_nt: TGCGCCAGTATACCGGGACCGTCGAACACTGAAGCTTTCTTT
v_call: TRBV5-1
j_call: TRBJ1-1
clone_size: NA
d_call: NA

cdr3_aa: CASSQLGQGETQYF
cdr3_nt: TGCGCCAGCAGCCAACTAGGACAGGGAGAGACCCAGTACTTC
v_call: TRBV4-3
j_call: TRBJ2-5
clone_size: many
d_call: TRBD1

cdr3_aa: CASSEQGASNQPQHF
cdr3_nt: TGTGCCAGCAGTGAACAGGGGGCTAGCAATCAGCCCCAGCATTTT
v_call: TRBV2
j_call: TRBJ1-5
clone_size: many
d_call: TRBD1

cdr3_aa: CASNKAVSGANVLTF
cdr3_nt: TGTGCCAGCAACAAAGCGGTCTCTGGGGCCAACGTCCTGACTTTC
v_call: TRBV2
j_call: TRBJ2-6
clone_size: many
d_call: NA

cdr3_aa: CSLLSGGADNEAFF
cdr3_nt: TGCAGTCTTCTTAGCGGGGGGGCAGACAATGAAGCTTTCTTT
v_call: TRBV20-1
j_call: TRBJ1-1
clone_size: NA
d_call: NA

cdr3_aa: CASVRGHSGANVLTF
cdr3_nt: TGTGCCAGCGTGCGCGGCCACTCTGGGGCCAACGTCCTGACTTTC
v_call: TRBV2
j_call: TRBJ2-6
clone_size: many
d_call: NA

cdr3_aa: CASSTVAETYNEQFF
cdr3_nt: TGTGCCAGCAGCACGGTAGCTGAGACCTACAATGAGCAGTTCTTC
v_call: TRBV7-2
j_call: TRBJ2-1
clone_size: NA
d_call: NA

cdr3_aa: CSASGTGLRQYF
cdr3_nt: TGCAGTGCTTCCGGGACAGGGCTCCGGCAGTACTTC
v_call: TRBV20-1
j_call: TRBJ2-7
clone_size: NA
d_call: TRBD1

cdr3_aa: CASSLPPGLNTEAFF
cdr3_nt: TGTGCCAGCAGCTTGCCTCCAGGCTTGAACACTGAAGCTTTCTTT
v_call: TRBV5-4
j_call: TRBJ1-1
clone_size: NA
d_call: NA

cdr3_aa: CSASLTATNEKLFF
cdr3_nt: TGCAGTGCTAGTCTTACTGCAACTAATGAAAAACTGTTTTTT
v_call: TRBV20-1
j_call: TRBJ1-4
clone_size: many
d_call: NA

cdr3_aa: CATSSLIGGTPYEQYF
cdr3_nt: TGTGCCACCAGCAGCCTGATCGGGGGAACCCCCTACGAGCAGTACTTC
v_call: TRBV15
j_call: TRBJ2-7
clone_size: many
d_call: NA

cdr3_aa: CASRPAGGRNQPQHF
cdr3_nt: TGTGCCAGCAGACCTGCAGGGGGAAGAAATCAGCCCCAGCATTTT
v_call: TRBV12-3/TRBV12-4
j_call: TRBJ1-5
clone_size: many
d_call: TRBD1

cdr3_aa: CASSEYTVYNEQFF
cdr3_nt: TGTGCCAGCAGTGAATATACAGTCTACAATGAGCAGTTCTTC
v_call: TRBV25-1
j_call: TRBJ2-1
clone_size: NA
d_call: NA

cdr3_aa: CASSNRDIDYSGANVLTF
cdr3_nt: TGTGCCAGCAGCAACCGGGATATAGACTACTCTGGGGCCAACGTCCTGACTTTC
v_call: TRBV7-2
j_call: TRBJ2-6
clone_size: NA
d_call: NA

cdr3_aa: CSVEGLAGGSYEQYF
cdr3_nt: TGCAGCGTTGAAGGACTAGCGGGAGGGTCCTACGAGCAGTACTTC
v_call: TRBV29-1
j_call: TRBJ2-7
clone_size: many
d_call: TRBD2

cdr3_aa: CAISDRVGNQPQHF
cdr3_nt: TGTGCCATCAGTGACAGGGTGGGAAATCAGCCCCAGCATTTT
v_call: TRBV10-3
j_call: TRBJ1-5
clone_size: NA
d_call: NA

cdr3_aa: CASRLAGNTGELFF
cdr3_nt: TGTGCCAGCCGACTAGCGGGGAACACCGGGGAGCTGTTTTTT
v_call: TRBV7-9
j_call: TRBJ2-2
clone_size: many
d_call: TRBD2

cdr3_aa: CASGSQGHSNQPQHF
cdr3_nt: TGTGCTAGTGGTTCCCAGGGACATAGCAATCAGCCCCAGCATTTT
v_call: TRBV12-5
j_call: TRBJ1-5
clone_size: many
d_call: NA

cdr3_aa: CASSLQGGQEAFF
cdr3_nt: TGTGCCAGCAGCCTCCAGGGGGGACAGGAAGCTTTCTTT
v_call: TRBV12-3/TRBV12-4
j_call: TRBJ1-1
clone_size: few
d_call: TRBD1

cdr3_aa: CASRTGPKSTEQYF
cdr3_nt: TGTGCCAGCAGAACGGGACCTAAGTCTACCGAGCAGTACTTC
v_call: TRBV2
j_call: TRBJ2-7
clone_size: NA
d_call: NA

cdr3_aa: CASSSGRPHGYTF
cdr3_nt: TGTGCCAGCAGCTCGGGGCGTCCTCACGGCTACACCTTC
v_call: TRBV7-6
j_call: TRBJ1-2
clone_size: NA
d_call: NA

cdr3_aa: CAIRRQGATGEGYEQYF
cdr3_nt: TGTGCCATCAGAAGACAGGGGGCTACCGGGGAGGGGTACGAGCAGTACTTC
v_call: TRBV10-3
j_call: TRBJ2-7
clone_size: NA
d_call: TRBD1